This T cell receptor (beta chain) was profiled in a study of blood T cell repertoires in COVID-19 (TCRdb year 2020). About the full investigation: The collaborator samples originated in the United States, Italy and Spain and spanned the acute and convalescent phases of COVID-19. The prospective study material was composed of cDNA or gDNA derived from T cells, B-cell-depleted T cells, or PBMCs. The repertoires were released in a freely available public database meant as a resource for research on the immune response to SARS-CoV-2. The samples were drawn from two sources: the first 160 participants of the ongoing ImmuneRACE study, and 950 to 1,500 subjects contributed by 6 global collaborators. A de-identified subject ID, COVID-19 status, age in years and sex were almost always included in the sample metadata. Deeply sampled blood TCRbeta repertoires from subjects exposed to, actively infected with, or recovered from COVID-19 were included in the dataset. Where HLA class I and class II types were available, the types were taken from metadata supplied by the sample provider, not from assay-based typing.

The paper's findings and limits, for the study overall: The amount of clinical and demographic metadata varied by source and participant and was provided uncurated.

Reading from cysteine to phenylalanine, the CDR3 counts 14 amino acids. Just the 42-base CDR3 DNA is kept, in frame starting at base 1. The germline V end is reduced by 4 bases and the J end by 1 base; junction bases left unmatched: 5. CDR1 SGHRS and CDR2 YFSETQ were looked up in the germline V gene. TCRbeta CDR3 regions were amplified from genomic DNA by means of the immunoSEQ Assay, a bias-controlled multiplex PCR. The authors processed their data as follows. Within the assay, amplification of reference gene primers was used to estimate how many nucleated cells each sample contained. To quantify the absolute abundance of each unique TCRbeta CDR3 rearrangement, sequence reads were collapsed and filtered. Productive Simpson clonality was computed per sample as the square root of Simpson's diversity index over productive rearrangements. TCRdb obtained this table from immuneACCESS and retained in-frame rearrangements with V and J assigned. These tables miss some clones; where compared with another copy, unresolved V genes account for less than half of the shortfall, and the remainder is unexplained. Clonal size and the V and J genes are those of that table, whereas D and trimming came from the DNA. Here the sample has about 300,000 clones; roughly 91% occur a single time. Less than 2% of the sample is held by the ten biggest clonotypes.

With regard to this clone: Its antigen is not yet known. No base qualities exist here, and no much larger clone lies one base off it.

At one collaborating source in Seattle, patients were enrolled during active infection and were followed longitudinally through the course of disease. Whole blood was collected in K2EDTA tubes by collaborating institutions according to the institutions' own protocols. For TCRbeta analysis, collaborators shipped samples in one of three forms: frozen whole blood, isolated PBMCs, or DNA extracted from either of those sample types. The origin of this receptor is a woman under 40 with COVID-19, enrolled during active disease. The sequence is built from TRBV5-1 and TRBJ2-7, with 7 central nucleotides matching TRBD1. Sequenced sample: peripheral blood. In nucleotides, the sequence is TGCGCCAGCAGCCCAGGGACAGATTCCTACGAGCAGTACTTC. It is translated as CASSPGTDSYEQYF.